This TCR beta chain was recovered during a study of tumor-infiltrating lymphocytes in primary liver carcinoma. A primer in the constant region served to generate TCR beta cDNA from approximately 500 ng of total RNA. Sequencing libraries for TCR beta derived from three nested multiplex PCR rounds that used slightly modified ARM-PCR. Each of the first two PCR rounds ran around 10 cycles with TRBV1-TRBV30 forward and C-beta reverse primers. TCRdb recomputed calls from the multiplex PCR reads with MiXCR, one row per CDR3 protein. The data show 300,000 to 400,000 distinct CDR3 sequences, with 60% to 80% seen just once and roughly 9% held by the top ten. Germline DNA was also extracted, and blood RNA was taken from unsorted whole blood. With chronic HBV infection, the patients were also treatment-naive. Germline CDR1 MDHEN, CDR2 SYDVKM. The CDR3 consists of 14 residues. The J segment lost 0 bases and the V segment lost 6 bases, leaving 4 bases of the junction unmatched.

The sequence was obtained from a middle-aged man with primary liver carcinoma and hepatitis B virus infection. The sample consisted of peripheral blood. V gene TRBV28 combines with J gene TRBJ2-7; 8 nucleotides match TRBD1. For the CDR3, the DNA is TGTGCCAGCAGGGGGACAGGTAGCTCCTACGAGCAGTACTTC. It encodes CASRGTGSSYEQYF. Together with reference TRBV28 and TRBJ2-7, the CDR3 gives the full variable domain: DVKVTQSSRYLVKRTGEKVFLECVQDMDHENMFWYRQDPGLGLRLIYFSYDVKMKEKGDIPEGYSVSREKKERFSLILESASTNQTSMYLCASRGTGSSYEQYFGPGTRLTVT.